Each of the 23 T cell receptor beta chains below was sequenced from the same sample in a study of T cell repertoires in cytomegalovirus infection. TCRdb called the reads again in MiXCR, with one record for every CDR3 protein. The table lists some 100,000 distinct CDR3 sequences, more than 20% of them singletons. The material sequenced was CD8+ T cells from PBMCs. Receptors originate from a human donor in good health (CMV status not recorded). Some clones in this sample may be carry-over from other donors' samples.

This clonotype was seen at least ten times. This chain joins TRBV7-2 and TRBJ2-1; 12 positions agree with TRBD2. After removal of 5 bases from V and 5 bases from J, the junction contained 7 bases not matched to a gene. The CDR3 sequence is 16 residues long. Per germline, CDR1 SGHTA and CDR2 FQGNSA. The CDR3: CASSHPTSGGDNEQFF. In DNA, the CDR3 is TGTGCCAGCAGCCACCCGACTAGCGGGGGAGACAATGAGCAGTTCTTC.

This clonotype was counted between two and nine times. The chain uses TRBV14 and TRBJ2-1; no definite D call. V was clipped by 1 base and J by 10 bases, with 8 bases between them. The CDR3 is made up of 12 amino acids. Germline V lookup: CDR1 SGHDN, CDR2 FVKESK. The CDR3 coding sequence is TGTGCCAGCAGCCAAGTAAATAGAGAGCAGTTCTTC. It translates to CASSQVNREQFF.

This clonotype was detected ten times or more. CDR3 sequence reads: CASSWDGSNQPQHF. The CDR3 DNA reads TGTGCCAGCAGCTGGGACGGTAGCAATCAGCCCCAGCATTTT. The chain has TRBV11-2 and TRBJ1-5; TRBD1 might be the D (5 bases). CDR3 length: 14 amino acids. CDR1 is SGHAT and CDR2 is FQNNGV in the germline V gene. The germline V and J ends were trimmed by 4 bases and 0 bases, with 7 bases remaining between them. Drawing the rest from reference TRBV11-2 and TRBJ1-5, the complete variable domain is EAGVAQSPRYKIIEKRQSVAFWCNPISGHATLYWYQQILGQGPKLLIQFQNNGVVDDSQLPKDRFSAERLKGVDSTLKIQPAKLEDSAVYLCASSWDGSNQPQHFGDGTRLSIL.

This clonotype showed up just a few times. The V gene is TRBV4-1, the J gene TRBJ1-1; 12 bases align to TRBD1. Germline values: CDR1 MGHRA, CDR2 YSYEKL. The J segment lost 4 bases and the V segment lost 4 bases, leaving 4 bases of the junction unmatched. The CDR3 spans 15 residues. CDR3 DNA sequence: TGCGCCAGCAGCCGGGACAGGGGGCGGGTCACTGAAGCTTTCTTT. Its protein is CASSRDRGRVTEAFF.

This clonotype was seen repeatedly, ten times or more. The V gene is TRBV27, the J gene TRBJ1-1; maybe TRBD1 (5 bases). The germline V gene has CDR1 MNHEY and CDR2 SMNVEV (reference sequence). V lost 5 bases and J lost 3, with 16 bases in between. The CDR3 contains 15 residues. CDR3 loop: CASSDRGARHTEAFF. The CDR3 DNA reads as TGTGCCAGCAGTGATCGAGGGGCCCGCCACACTGAAGCTTTCTTT.

J is TRBJ2-7 and V is TRBV30, with TRBD1 matching 10 bases. With V trimmed by 0 bases and J by 1 base, 6 bases remained unmatched. The CDR3 loop spans 16 amino acids. The germline gives CDR1 GTSNPN, CDR2 SVGIG (reference sequence). DNA of the CDR3: TGTGCCTGGAGTGTACCCTGGACAGGGGGGTCCTACGAGCAGTACTTC. This translates into CAWSVPWTGGSYEQYF.

This clonotype has only a few counts. The rearrangement links TRBV7-9 to TRBJ2-7; D may be TRBD1 (5 bases). Germline loops: CDR1 SEHNR, CDR2 FQNEAQ (reference sequence). This CDR3 is 14 amino acids long. V was cut by 5 bases and J by 2 bases, with 13 bases left in between. CDR3 in DNA: TGTGCCAGCAGCGCCACAGGTCAACCCTACGAGCAGTACTTC. Its protein is CASSATGQPYEQYF.

The V and J genes are TRBV7-4 and TRBJ2-1; D call uncertain. The germline V gene has CDR1 SGHVT and CDR2 SQSDAQ. The CDR3 has 12 amino acids. V was pared by 6 bases and J by 7 bases, with 10 bases between. CDR3 protein: CASRPYDNEQFF. The CDR3 bases are TGTGCCAGCAGGCCCTATGATAATGAGCAGTTCTTC.

The chain links TRBV29-1 to TRBJ1-2; D not resolved. Trimming left V 7 bases short and J 6 bases short, with 15 bases between. The CDR3 length is 12 residues. Germline assignment: CDR1 SQVTM and CDR2 ANQGSEA. CDR3 residues: CSAREVRNGYTF. CDR3 DNA: TGCAGCGCCCGTGAAGTCAGAAATGGCTACACCTTC. The variable domain in full, completed from reference TRBV29-1 and TRBJ1-2, reads SAVISQKPSRDICQRGTSLTIQCQVDSQVTMMFWYRQQPGQSLTLIATANQGSEATYESGFVIDKFPISRPNLTFSTLTVSNMSPEDSSIYLCSAREVRNGYTFGSGTRLTVV.

The chain is built from TRBV6-1 and TRBJ1-4; TRBD1 matches at 9 bases. Germline-derived CDR1 and CDR2 are MNHNS and SASEGT. This CDR3 has 15 amino acids. J lost 8 bases, V lost 3 bases, and 7 bases had no gene match. CDR3 sequence reads: CASSDLTGGKEKLFF. As DNA, the CDR3 is TGTGCCAGCAGTGACTTGACAGGGGGGAAGGAAAAACTGTTTTTT.

In this sample, this clonotype turned up many times. This sequence joins TRBV7-8 and TRBJ2-5; D not certain. This CDR3 is 14 amino acids long. V lost 0 bases and J lost 1, with 6 bases in between. Germline CDR1 SGHVS, CDR2 FQNEAQ. CDR3 loop: CASSLAGTQETQYF. DNA of the CDR3: TGTGCCAGCAGCTTAGCGGGCACCCAAGAGACCCAGTACTTC.

The chain joins TRBV20-1 to TRBJ1-5; 9 positions agree with TRBD1. Germline V gene lookup returns CDR1 DFQATT and CDR2 SNEGSKA (reference sequence). V lost 5 bases to trimming and J lost 0 bases; unmatched junction nucleotides: 5. This CDR3 is built from 15 residues. The CDR3: CSAQDRGDSNQPQHF. CDR3 DNA: TGCAGTGCTCAAGACAGGGGGGATAGCAATCAGCCCCAGCATTTT.

The chain is built from TRBV28 and TRBJ1-1; D gene ambiguous. V lost 6 bases and J lost 8, with 16 bases in between. This CDR3 comprises 13 residues. Germline values: CDR1 MDHEN, CDR2 SYDVKM. In DNA form, the CDR3 reads TGTGCCAGCAGCCGTTCTGGACGGAACGAAGCTTTCTTT. Translating it yields CASSRSGRNEAFF.

This clonotype was found a few times. The chain employs TRBV14 and TRBJ1-6, with 10 bases identical to TRBD1. CDR3 length: 16 amino acids. The V gene end was trimmed by 0 bases and the J gene end by 8 bases; junction bases not matched to a gene: 4. Per the germline V gene, CDR1 is SGHDN and CDR2 is FVKESK. This CDR3 reads CASSQEDRGKDSPLHF. For the CDR3, the DNA is TGTGCCAGCAGCCAAGAGGACAGGGGGAAGGATTCACCCCTCCACTTT.

The DNA of the CDR3 is TGCAGTGCAGGACTAGCGGGGGGGCCAAGAGAGACCCAGTACTTC. Translating gives CSAGLAGGPRETQYF. The chain employs TRBV20-1 and TRBJ2-5; 15 bases agree with TRBD2. J was trimmed by 4 bases and V by 6 bases; bases with no gene match: 6. This CDR3 comprises 15 residues. The germline V gene encodes CDR1 DFQATT and CDR2 SNEGSKA (reference sequence).

The gene calls are TRBV5-1 and TRBJ1-3; D gene uncertain. Germline V gene lookup returns CDR1 SGHRS and CDR2 YFSETQ. The V gene lost 1 base and the J gene lost 0 bases, with 20 bases spanning the gap. CDR3 length equals 19 residues. The CDR3, as DNA: TGCGCCAGCAGCTTGTATAGTGGTTCTGGATCGAGCTCTGGAAACACCATATATTTT. This sequence encodes CASSLYSGSGSSSGNTIYF.

The rearrangement uses TRBV19 and TRBJ1-2; D remains unclear. The CDR3 loop spans 12 amino acids. The ends were cut back, 2 bases at V and 10 bases at J, with 11 bases in the middle. The V gene's germline CDR1 is LNHDA and CDR2 SQIVND (reference sequence). The CDR3, as DNA: TGTGCCAGTAGTATAACAGCGGCAGACTACACCTTC. As protein: CASSITAADYTF.

V usage is TRBV20-1 and J usage is TRBJ2-3, with 9 bases aligning to TRBD2. This CDR3 region has 15 residues. After removal of 2 bases from V and 0 bases from J, the junction contained 3 bases not matched to a gene. The germline CDR1 and CDR2 sequences are DFQATT and SNEGSKA (reference sequence). CDR3 residues: CSARPSGASTDTQYF. The CDR3 DNA sequence: TGCAGTGCTAGACCTAGCGGGGCTAGCACAGATACGCAGTATTTT.

This clonotype was detected ten times or more. The CDR3: CASSLRRGFSEAFF. CDR3 in DNA: TGTGCCAGCAGCTTAAGGCGGGGATTCTCTGAAGCTTTCTTT. J is TRBJ1-1 and V is TRBV7-8; D is uncertain. In germline, CDR1 is SGHVS, CDR2 FQNEAQ. The CDR3 totals 14 residues. The V end lost 2 bases, the J end lost 6 bases, and 13 bases lay between the germline ends.

This sequence joins TRBV14 and TRBJ2-1; D may correspond to TRBD1 or TRBD2 (6 bases each). The CDR3 has 16 amino acids. Germline V CDR1 and CDR2: SGHDN, FVKESK. Trimming left V 3 bases short and J 8 bases short, with 20 bases between. This CDR3 reads CASSQRGAGASDEQFF. The DNA for the CDR3 is TGTGCCAGCAGCCAGAGGGGGGCAGGGGCCTCGGATGAGCAGTTCTTC.

The chain employs TRBV6-5 and TRBJ2-7, with D tentatively TRBD1 (5 bases). The CDR3 totals 12 residues. V dropped 6 bases and J dropped 8 bases, with 14 bases sitting between them. Per the germline V gene, CDR1 is MNHEY and CDR2 is SVGAGI. The CDR3 spells CASSHVGQKQYF. For the CDR3, the DNA is TGTGCCAGCAGCCACGTTGGACAAAAGCAGTACTTC.

The CDR3 DNA follows: TGTGCCAGCAGCTTAGATTTTTTGGGACGCCCAAGCTCGGATCGGCAGTACTTC. It encodes CASSLDFLGRPSSDRQYF. The rearrangement links TRBV11-3 to TRBJ2-7, with D perhaps assigned TRBD1 or TRBD2 (5 bases each). V was trimmed by 0 bases and J by 9 bases, leaving 27 bases between them. Germline lookup yields CDR1 SGHNT and CDR2 YENEEA. The CDR3 sequence is 18 residues long.

This clonotype appeared a few times. The chain carries TRBV29-1 and TRBJ2-1; TRBD1 aligns across 9 bases. The CDR3 sequence is 16 residues long. V lost 7 bases and J lost 10; bases outside the gene matches: 20. Germline V gene lookup returns CDR1 SQVTM and CDR2 ANQGSEA. For the CDR3, the DNA is TGCAGCGCTGGTGTAAACCGGGACAGGGTGGTAGAGGAGCAGTTCTTC. Translating gives CSAGVNRDRVVEEQFF.